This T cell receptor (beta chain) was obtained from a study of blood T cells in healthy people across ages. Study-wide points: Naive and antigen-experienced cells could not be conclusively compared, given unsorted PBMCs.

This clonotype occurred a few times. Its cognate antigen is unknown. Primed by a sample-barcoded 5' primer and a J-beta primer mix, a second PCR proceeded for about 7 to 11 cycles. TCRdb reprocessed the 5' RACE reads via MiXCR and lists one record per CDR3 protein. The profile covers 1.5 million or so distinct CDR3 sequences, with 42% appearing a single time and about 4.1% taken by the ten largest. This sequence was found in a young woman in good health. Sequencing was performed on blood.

The CDR3: CASSLLGLGYEQFF. The CDR3, as DNA: TGTGCCAGCAGTCTTCTTGGACTGGGGTATGAGCAGTTCTTC. The chain recombines TRBV6-2 or TRBV6-3 with TRBJ2-1; D possibly corresponds to TRBD2 (5 bases). Germline lookup yields CDR1 MNHEY and CDR2 SVGEGT. V shed 5 bases and J shed 8 bases, with 16 bases lying between them. The CDR3 spans 14 residues.